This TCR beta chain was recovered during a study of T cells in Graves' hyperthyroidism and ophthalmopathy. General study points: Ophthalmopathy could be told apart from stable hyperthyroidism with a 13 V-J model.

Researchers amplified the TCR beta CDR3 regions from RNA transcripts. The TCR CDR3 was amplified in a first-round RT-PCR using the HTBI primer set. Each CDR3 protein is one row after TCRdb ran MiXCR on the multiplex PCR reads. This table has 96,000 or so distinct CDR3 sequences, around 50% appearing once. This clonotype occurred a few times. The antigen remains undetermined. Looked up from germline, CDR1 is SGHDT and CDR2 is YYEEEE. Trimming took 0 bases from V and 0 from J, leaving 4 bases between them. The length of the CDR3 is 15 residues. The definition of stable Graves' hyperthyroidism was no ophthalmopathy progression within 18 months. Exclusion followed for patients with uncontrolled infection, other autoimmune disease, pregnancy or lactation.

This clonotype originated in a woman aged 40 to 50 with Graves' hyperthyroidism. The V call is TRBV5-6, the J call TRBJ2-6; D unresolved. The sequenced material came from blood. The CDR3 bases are TGTGCCAGCAGCTTGGTCCACTCTGGGGCCAACGTCCTGACTTTC. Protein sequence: CASSLVHSGANVLTF.